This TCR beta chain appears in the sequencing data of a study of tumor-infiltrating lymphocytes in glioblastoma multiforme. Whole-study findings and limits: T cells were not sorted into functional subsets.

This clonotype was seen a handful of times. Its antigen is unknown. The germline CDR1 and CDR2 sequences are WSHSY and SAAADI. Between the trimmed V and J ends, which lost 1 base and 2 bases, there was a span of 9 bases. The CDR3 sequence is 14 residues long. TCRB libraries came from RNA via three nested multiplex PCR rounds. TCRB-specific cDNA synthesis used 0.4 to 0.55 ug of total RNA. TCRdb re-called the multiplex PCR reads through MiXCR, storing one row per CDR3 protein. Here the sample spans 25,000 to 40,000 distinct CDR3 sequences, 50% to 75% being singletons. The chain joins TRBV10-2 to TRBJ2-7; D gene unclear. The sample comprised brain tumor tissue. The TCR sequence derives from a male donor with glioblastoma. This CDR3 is CASSEYGPTYEQYF. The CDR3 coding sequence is TGCGCCAGCAGTGAGTATGGCCCCACCTACGAGCAGTACTTC.